This TCR beta chain was recorded in a study of blood T cell repertoires in COVID-19. The CDR3 is made up of 13 amino acids. Trimming cost V 6 bases and J 5 bases, with 12 bases left between them. Germline V gene sequence: CDR1 SEHNR, CDR2 FQNEAQ (reference sequence). Profiling relied on immunoSEQ multiplex PCR, and the TCRdb table lists in-frame clones only, not all of them. The data contain about 90,000 clones, approximately 90% of them singletons. The TCR comes from a man aged 45-65 years with acute or convalescent COVID-19. The sample taken for sequencing was peripheral blood. V is TRBV7-9 and J is TRBJ2-3; no clear D. The CDR3 sequence: CASSSSPIDTQYF. The CDR3 DNA reads TGTGCCAGCAGTTCCTCCCCTATAGATACGCAGTATTTT.